This entry lists 10 T cell receptor beta chains sequenced from one sample in a study of human T cells and chemical hapten exposure. TCRdb itself ran the RACE reads through MiXCR, one entry per CDR3 protein. This table has some 80,000 distinct CDR3 sequences, around 10% appearing once. Time point: patch test 2, 6 weeks after DPC sensitization. Sample treatment: therapeutic diphenylcyclopropenone sensitization with weekly scalp DPC. Sequenced material: whole blood, taken in connection with sensitization to the hapten diphenylcyclopropenone (DPC). Receptors were obtained from a man aged 18 to 29 with alopecia areata. Some clones in this sample may be carry-over from other donors' samples.

The genes are TRBV12-3 or TRBV12-4 and TRBJ2-3, with 7 bases that match TRBD2. V trimming: 4 bases; J trimming: 1 base; junction bases outside the gene matches: 5. The CDR3 length is 15 residues. The CDR3 spells CASSSGGVGTDTQYF. The CDR3 region has the DNA TGTGCCAGCAGTTCGGGGGGAGTCGGCACAGATACGCAGTATTTT.

This clonotype occurred many times. The rearrangement uses TRBV7-9 and TRBJ1-2, with 7 nucleotides matching TRBD1. The germline V gene encodes CDR1 SEHNR and CDR2 FQNEAQ (reference sequence). This CDR3 region has 14 residues. With V trimmed by 5 bases and J by 4 bases, 7 bases remained unmatched. Written as DNA, the CDR3 is TGTGCCAGCAGCACGCCGGGACAGAGCTATGGCTACACCTTC. It encodes CASSTPGQSYGYTF.

V usage is TRBV7-2 and J usage is TRBJ1-2; 7 bases match TRBD1. Germline CDR1 and CDR2: SGHTA and FQGNSA. The CDR3 length is 16 residues. The V and J ends lost 4 bases and 4 bases, in that order; junction bases with no gene match: 12. CDR3 bases: TGTGCCAGCAGCTCTCGACAAAGGGGGCGAATCTATGGCTACACCTTC. Translated: CASSSRQRGRIYGYTF.

About this clonotype itself: A much bigger clone sits one base away, suggesting this may be a read error. This rearrangement joins TRBV10-3 to TRBJ2-2; 7 nucleotides line up with TRBD1. CDR3 length: 15 residues. The germline CDR1 and CDR2 sequences are ENHRY and SYGVKD. The CDR3 nucleotides read TGTGCCATCAGTCTAGGGGGCGCGAACACCGGGGAGCTGTCTTTT. This encodes CAISLGGANTGELSF.

There are a few counts of this clonotype. This chain connects TRBV29-1 to TRBJ2-7, with 7 bases lining up with TRBD1. With 7 bases clipped from V and 0 bases from J, the junction kept 6 bases outside the gene matches. This CDR3 region has 13 residues. From germline, CDR1 is SQVTM and CDR2 ANQGSEA. CDR3 nucleotides: TGCAGCGCCACAGGGGCGAGCTCCTACGAGCAGTACTTC. Translation: CSATGASSYEQYF.

This chain links TRBV28 with TRBJ2-3, with TRBD1 matching over 11 bases. The germline V gene has CDR1 MDHEN and CDR2 SYDVKM. The CDR3 contains 15 residues. With V trimmed by 7 bases and J by 5 bases, 8 bases remained unmatched. CDR3 DNA sequence: TGTGCCAGCACCCTGGGACAGGGGGTGATAGATACGCAGTATTTT. Its translation: CASTLGQGVIDTQYF. The whole variable domain, remainder taken from reference TRBV28 and TRBJ2-3, is DVKVTQSSRYLVKRTGEKVFLECVQDMDHENMFWYRQDPGLGLRLIYFSYDVKMKEKGDIPEGYSVSREKKERFSLILESASTNQTSMYLCASTLGQGVIDTQYFGPGTRLTVL.

There are many counts of this clonotype. The chain combines TRBV5-1 with TRBJ2-3; D tentatively fits TRBD1 or TRBD2 (5 bases each). The CDR3 is made up of 14 amino acids. V was shortened by 0 bases and J by 4 bases, with 9 bases between the two germline ends. CDR1 is SGHRS, CDR2 YFSETQ, per germline. The CDR3 DNA reads TGCGCCAGCAGCTTGGGCCTGGGGGCAGATACGCAGTATTTT. Amino acid sequence: CASSLGLGADTQYF.

This clonotype has only a few counts. The CDR3: CASSTLVAYEQYF. The CDR3, as DNA: TGTGCCAGCTCAACCCTGGTGGCCTACGAGCAGTACTTC. This chain joins TRBV18 and TRBJ2-7, with unresolved D. Trimming removed 5 bases from V and 2 bases from J, with 10 bases in between. The CDR3 is made up of 13 amino acids. Germline values: CDR1 KGHSH, CDR2 LQKENI.

This clonotype was seen a few times. The chain couples TRBV2 to TRBJ1-3; 9 bases align to TRBD1. The germline gives CDR1 SNHLY, CDR2 FYNNEI. The ends lost 8 bases at V and 4 bases at J; junction bases unmatched: 6. This CDR3 spans 14 amino acids. Here the CDR3 DNA reads TGTGCCAGCGCGGACAGGGGTTACGGAAACACCATATATTTT. This encodes CASADRGYGNTIYF.

This clonotype was seen more than once but under ten times. The chain uses TRBV18 and TRBJ2-2; D ambiguous. Germline CDR1 reads KGHSH; CDR2 reads LQKENI. V lost 0 bases and J lost 5, with 19 bases in between. The CDR3 loop spans 18 amino acids. The CDR3 region has the DNA TGTGCCAGCTCACCACCGTCGTCATGGGCTTTGAAGACCGGGGAGCTGTTTTTT. Protein product: CASSPPSSWALKTGELFF.